This TCR beta chain was profiled in a study of OX40 agonist ivuxolimab in advanced cancers. CDR3 length equals 13 residues. V lost 6 bases to trimming and J lost 0 bases, with 8 bases between them. Germline V gene lookup returns CDR1 MNHNY and CDR2 SVGAGI (reference sequence). The repertoire was sequenced with immunoSEQ multiplex PCR; TCRdb's copy has only in-frame clones and lacks some. The sample lists just over 80,000 clones; approximately 91% were seen once. The sequence derives from an adult with an advanced solid tumor such as melanoma, head and neck, liver or kidney cancer. This chain uses TRBV6-6 with TRBJ2-5; D call uncertain. Here the sequenced sample was CD4+ or CD8+ T cells sorted from blood, taken in a trial of the OX40 agonist ivuxolimab. The CDR3 region is CASSFSYQETQYF. The CDR3, as DNA: TGTGCCAGCAGCTTTTCGTACCAAGAGACCCAGTACTTC.